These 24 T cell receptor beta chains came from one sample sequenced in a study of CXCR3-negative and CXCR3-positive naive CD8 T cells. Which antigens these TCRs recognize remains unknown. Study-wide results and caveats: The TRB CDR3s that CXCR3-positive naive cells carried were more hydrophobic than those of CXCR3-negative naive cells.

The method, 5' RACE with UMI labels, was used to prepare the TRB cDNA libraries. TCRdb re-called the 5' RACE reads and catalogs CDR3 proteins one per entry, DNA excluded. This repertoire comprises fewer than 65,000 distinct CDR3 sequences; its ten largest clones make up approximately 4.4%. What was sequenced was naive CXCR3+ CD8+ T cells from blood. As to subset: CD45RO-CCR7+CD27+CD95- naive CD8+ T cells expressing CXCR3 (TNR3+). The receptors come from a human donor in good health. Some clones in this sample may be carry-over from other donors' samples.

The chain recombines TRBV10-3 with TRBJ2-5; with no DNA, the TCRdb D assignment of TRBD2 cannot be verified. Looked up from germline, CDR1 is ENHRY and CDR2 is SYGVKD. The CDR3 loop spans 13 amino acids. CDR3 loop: CATYEGGPGTQYF.

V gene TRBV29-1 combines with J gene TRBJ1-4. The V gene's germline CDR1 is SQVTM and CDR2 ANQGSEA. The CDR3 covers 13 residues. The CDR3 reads CSVGDLGNEKLFF.

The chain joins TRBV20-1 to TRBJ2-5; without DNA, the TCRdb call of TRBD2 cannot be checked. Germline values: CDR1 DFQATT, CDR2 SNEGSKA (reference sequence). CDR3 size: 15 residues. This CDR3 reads CSAPASGGHLGTQYF.

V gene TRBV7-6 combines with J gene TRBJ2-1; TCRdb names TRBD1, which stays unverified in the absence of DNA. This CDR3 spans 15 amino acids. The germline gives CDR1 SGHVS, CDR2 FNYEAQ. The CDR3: CASSLGIGAANEQFF.

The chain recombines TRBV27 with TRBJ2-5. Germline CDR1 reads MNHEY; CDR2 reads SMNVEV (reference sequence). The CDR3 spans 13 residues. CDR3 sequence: CASSFGQQQTQYF.

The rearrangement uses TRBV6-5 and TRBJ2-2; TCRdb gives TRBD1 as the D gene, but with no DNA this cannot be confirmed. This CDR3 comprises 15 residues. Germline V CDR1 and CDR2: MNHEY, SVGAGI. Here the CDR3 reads CASSYSGGNTGELFF.

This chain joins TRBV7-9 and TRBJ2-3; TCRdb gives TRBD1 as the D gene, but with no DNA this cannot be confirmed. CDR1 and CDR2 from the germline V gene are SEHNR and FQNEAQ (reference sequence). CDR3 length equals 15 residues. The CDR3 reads CASSSGTRSTDTQYF.

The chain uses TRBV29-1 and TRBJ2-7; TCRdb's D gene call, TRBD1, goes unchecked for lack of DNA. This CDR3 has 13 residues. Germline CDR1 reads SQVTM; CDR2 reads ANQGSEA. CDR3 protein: CSVTGTTIYEQYF.

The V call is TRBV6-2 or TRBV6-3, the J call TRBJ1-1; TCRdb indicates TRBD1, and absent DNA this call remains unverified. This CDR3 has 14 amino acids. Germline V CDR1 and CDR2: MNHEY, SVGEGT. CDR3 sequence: CASTPVTMNTEAFF.

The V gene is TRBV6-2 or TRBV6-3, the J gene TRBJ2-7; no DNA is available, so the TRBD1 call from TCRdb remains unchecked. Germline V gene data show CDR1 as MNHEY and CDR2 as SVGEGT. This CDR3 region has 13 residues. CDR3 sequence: CASSYSVLPGAYF.

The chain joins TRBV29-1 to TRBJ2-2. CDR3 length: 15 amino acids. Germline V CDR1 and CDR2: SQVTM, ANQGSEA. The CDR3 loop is CSVEGAFSNTGELFF.

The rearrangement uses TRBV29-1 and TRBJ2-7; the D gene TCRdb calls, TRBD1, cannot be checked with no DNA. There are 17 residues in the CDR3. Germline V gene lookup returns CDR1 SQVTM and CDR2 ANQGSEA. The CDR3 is CSVLGTPPRGAIYEQYF.

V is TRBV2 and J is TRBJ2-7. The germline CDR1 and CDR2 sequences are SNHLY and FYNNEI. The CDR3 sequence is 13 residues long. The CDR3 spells CASRDGLSYEQYF.

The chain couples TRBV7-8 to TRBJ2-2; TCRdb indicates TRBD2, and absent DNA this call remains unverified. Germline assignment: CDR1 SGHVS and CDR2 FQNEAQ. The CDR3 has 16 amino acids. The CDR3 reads CASSLELAGVTGELFF.

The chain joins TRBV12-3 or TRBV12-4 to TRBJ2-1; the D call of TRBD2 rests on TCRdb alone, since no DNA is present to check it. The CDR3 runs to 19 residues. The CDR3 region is CASSPPGTSGKQSYNEQFF.

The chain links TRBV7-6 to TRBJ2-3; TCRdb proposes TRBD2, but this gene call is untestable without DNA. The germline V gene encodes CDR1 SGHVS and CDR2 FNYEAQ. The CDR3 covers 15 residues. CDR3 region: CASSPLAAGQDTQYF.

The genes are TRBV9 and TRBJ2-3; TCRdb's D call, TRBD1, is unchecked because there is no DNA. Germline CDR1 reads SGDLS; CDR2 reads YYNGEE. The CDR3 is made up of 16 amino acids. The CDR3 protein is CASSVGTDVSTDTQYF. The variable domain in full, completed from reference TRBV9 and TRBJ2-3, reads DSGVTQTPKHLITATGQRVTLRCSPRSGDLSVYWYQQSLDQGLQFLIQYYNGEERAKGNILERFSAQQFPDLHSELNLSSLELGDSALYFCASSVGTDVSTDTQYFGPGTRLTVL.

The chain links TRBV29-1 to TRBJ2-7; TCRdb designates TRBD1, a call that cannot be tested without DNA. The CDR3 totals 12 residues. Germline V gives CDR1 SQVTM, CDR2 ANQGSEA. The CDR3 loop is CSLLGAGGEQYF.

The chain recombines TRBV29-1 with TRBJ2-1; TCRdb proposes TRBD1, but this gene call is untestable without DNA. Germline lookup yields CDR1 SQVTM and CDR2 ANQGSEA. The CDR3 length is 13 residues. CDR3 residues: CSVRESSYNEQFF.

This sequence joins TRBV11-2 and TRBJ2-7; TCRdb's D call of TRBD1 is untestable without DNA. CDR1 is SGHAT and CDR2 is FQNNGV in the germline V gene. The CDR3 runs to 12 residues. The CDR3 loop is CASSSDRVEQYF.

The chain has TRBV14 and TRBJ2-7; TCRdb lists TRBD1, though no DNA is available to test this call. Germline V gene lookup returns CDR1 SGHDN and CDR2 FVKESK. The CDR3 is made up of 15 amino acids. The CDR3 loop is CASSHGAFGSYEQYF.

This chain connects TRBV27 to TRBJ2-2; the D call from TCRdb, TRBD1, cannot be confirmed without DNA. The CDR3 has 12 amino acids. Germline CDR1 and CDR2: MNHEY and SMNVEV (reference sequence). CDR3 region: CATVTGAGELFF.

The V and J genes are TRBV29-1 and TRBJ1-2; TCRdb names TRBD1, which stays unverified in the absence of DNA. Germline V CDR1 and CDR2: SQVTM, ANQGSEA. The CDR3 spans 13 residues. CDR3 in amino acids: CSVEDPGDYGYTF.

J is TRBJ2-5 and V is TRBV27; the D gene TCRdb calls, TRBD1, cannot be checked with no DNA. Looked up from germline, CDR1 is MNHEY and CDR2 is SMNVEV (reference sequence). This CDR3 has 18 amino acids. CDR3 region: CASSSGVGAGSTQETQYF.